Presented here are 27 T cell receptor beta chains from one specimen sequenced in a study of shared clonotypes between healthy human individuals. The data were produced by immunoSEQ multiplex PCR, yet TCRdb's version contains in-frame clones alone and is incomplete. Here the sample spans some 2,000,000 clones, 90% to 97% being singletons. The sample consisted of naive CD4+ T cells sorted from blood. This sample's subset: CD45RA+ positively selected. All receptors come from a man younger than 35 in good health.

This chain's CDR3 is CASSLGQAAVVEQFF. DNA for the CDR3: TGTGCCAGCAGCTTAGGACAGGCAGCTGTAGTTGAGCAGTTCTTC. This chain uses TRBV7-9 with TRBJ2-1; TRBD1 might be the D (6 bases). V was pared by 1 base and J by 9 bases, with 16 bases between. From germline, CDR1 is SEHNR and CDR2 FQNEAQ (reference sequence). This CDR3 has 15 amino acids.

The DNA for the CDR3 is TGCGCCAGCAGCGGGGGACTAGCTGACAACCCCTCGGTAACCGGGGAGCTGTTTTTT. This gives the protein CASSGGLADNPSVTGELFF. V usage is TRBV5-1 and J usage is TRBJ2-2; TRBD2 agrees at 9 bases. The CDR3 spans 19 residues. The germline gives CDR1 SGHRS, CDR2 YFSETQ. Trimming at V came to 4 bases and at J to 5 bases, leaving 18 bases not matched to a gene.

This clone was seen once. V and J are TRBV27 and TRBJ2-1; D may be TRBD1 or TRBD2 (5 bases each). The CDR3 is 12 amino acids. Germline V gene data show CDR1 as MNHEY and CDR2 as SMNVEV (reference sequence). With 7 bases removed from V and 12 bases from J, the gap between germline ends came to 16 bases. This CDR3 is CASTGTPGGQFF. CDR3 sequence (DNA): TGTGCCAGCACAGGGACGCCCGGTGGGCAGTTCTTC.

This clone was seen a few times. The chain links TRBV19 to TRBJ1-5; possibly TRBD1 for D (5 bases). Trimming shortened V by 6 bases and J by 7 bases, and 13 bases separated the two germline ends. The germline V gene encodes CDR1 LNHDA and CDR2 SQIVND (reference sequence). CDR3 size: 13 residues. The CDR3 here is CASRVQGGQPQHF. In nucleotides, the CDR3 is TGTGCCAGTAGAGTCCAGGGCGGACAGCCCCAGCATTTT.

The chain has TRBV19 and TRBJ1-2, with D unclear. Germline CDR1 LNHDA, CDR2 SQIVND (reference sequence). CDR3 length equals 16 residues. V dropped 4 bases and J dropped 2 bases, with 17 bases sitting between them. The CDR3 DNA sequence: TGTGCCAGTAGTACCTCACACAGCTGGCCCAACTATGGCTACACCTTC. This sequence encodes CASSTSHSWPNYGYTF. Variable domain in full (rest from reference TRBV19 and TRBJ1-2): DGGITQSPKYLFRKEGQNVTLSCEQNLNHDAMYWYRQDPGQGLRLIYYSQIVNDFQKGDIAEGYSVSREKKESFPLTVTSAQKNPTAFYLCASSTSHSWPNYGYTFGSGTRLTVV.

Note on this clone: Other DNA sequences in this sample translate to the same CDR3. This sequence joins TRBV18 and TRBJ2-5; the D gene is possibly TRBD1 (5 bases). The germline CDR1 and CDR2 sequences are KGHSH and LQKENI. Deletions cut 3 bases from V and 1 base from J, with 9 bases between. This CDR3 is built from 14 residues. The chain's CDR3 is CASSPNGAQETQYF. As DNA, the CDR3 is TGTGCCAGCTCACCTAATGGGGCCCAAGAGACCCAGTACTTC. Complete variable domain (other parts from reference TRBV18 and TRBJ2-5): NAGVMQNPRHLVRRRGQEARLRCSPMKGHSHVYWYRQLPEEGLKFMVYLQKENIIDESGMPKERFSAEFPKEGPSILRIQQVVRGDSAAYFCASSPNGAQETQYFGPGTRLLVL.

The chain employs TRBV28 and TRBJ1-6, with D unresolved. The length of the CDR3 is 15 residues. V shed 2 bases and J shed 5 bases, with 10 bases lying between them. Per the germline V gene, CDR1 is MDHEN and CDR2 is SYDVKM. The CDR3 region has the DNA TGTGCCAGCAGTTTACAAGACCGAGATAATTCACCCCTCCACTTT. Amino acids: CASSLQDRDNSPLHF.

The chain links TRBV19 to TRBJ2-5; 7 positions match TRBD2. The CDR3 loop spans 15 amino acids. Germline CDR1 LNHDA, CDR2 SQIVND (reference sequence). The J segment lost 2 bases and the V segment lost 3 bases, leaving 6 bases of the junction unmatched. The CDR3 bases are TGTGCCAGTAGTATTGGGTCTAGCGGACAAGAGACCCAGTACTTC. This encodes CASSIGSSGQETQYF.

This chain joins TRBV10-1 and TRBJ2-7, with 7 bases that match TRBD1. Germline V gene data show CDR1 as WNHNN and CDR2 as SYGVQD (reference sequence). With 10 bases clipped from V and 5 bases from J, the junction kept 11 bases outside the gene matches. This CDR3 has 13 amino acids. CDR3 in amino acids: CANPGTAGDEQYF. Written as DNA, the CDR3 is TGCGCCAACCCCGGGACAGCCGGGGACGAGCAGTACTTC.

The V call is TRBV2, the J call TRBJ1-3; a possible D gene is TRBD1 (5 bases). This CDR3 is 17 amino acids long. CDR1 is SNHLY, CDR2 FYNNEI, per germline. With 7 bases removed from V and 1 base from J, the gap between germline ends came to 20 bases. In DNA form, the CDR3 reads TGTGCCAGCAATGAGCTTCTCCCAGGGCGGTCTGGAAACACCATATATTTT. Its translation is CASNELLPGRSGNTIYF.

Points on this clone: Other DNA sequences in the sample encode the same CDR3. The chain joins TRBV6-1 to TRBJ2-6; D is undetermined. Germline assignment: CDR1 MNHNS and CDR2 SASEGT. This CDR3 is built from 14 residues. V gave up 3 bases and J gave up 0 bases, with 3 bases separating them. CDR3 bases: TGTGCCAGCAGTGAGGGCTCTGGGGCCAACGTCCTGACTTTC. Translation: CASSEGSGANVLTF.

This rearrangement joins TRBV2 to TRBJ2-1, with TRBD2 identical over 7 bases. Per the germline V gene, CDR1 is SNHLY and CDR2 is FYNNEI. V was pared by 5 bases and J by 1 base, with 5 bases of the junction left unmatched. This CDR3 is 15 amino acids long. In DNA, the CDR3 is TGTGCCAGCAGTTTTAGCGGGCCTTCCTACAATGAGCAGTTCTTC. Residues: CASSFSGPSYNEQFF.

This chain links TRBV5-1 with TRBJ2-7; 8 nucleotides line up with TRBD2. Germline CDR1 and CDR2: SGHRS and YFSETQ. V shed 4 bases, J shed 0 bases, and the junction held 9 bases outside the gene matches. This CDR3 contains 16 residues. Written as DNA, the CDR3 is TGCGCCAGCAGCCGTGACCCTAGCGGGTCCTCCTACGAGCAGTACTTC. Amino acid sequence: CASSRDPSGSSYEQYF.

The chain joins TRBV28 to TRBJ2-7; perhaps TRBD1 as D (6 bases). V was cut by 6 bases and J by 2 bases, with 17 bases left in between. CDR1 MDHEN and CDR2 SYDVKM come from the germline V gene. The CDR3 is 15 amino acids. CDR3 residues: CASRAATGYTYEQYF. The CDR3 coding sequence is TGTGCCAGCAGAGCAGCAACAGGGTACACCTACGAGCAGTACTTC.

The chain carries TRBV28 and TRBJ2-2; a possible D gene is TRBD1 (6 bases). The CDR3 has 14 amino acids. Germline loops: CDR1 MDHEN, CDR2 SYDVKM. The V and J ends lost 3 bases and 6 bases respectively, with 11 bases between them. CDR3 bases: TGTGCCAGCAGTTTGCCCCGGACAGCCGGGGAGCTGTTTTTT. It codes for CASSLPRTAGELFF. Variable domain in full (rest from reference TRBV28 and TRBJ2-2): DVKVTQSSRYLVKRTGEKVFLECVQDMDHENMFWYRQDPGLGLRLIYFSYDVKMKEKGDIPEGYSVSREKKERFSLILESASTNQTSMYLCASSLPRTAGELFFGEGSRLTVL.

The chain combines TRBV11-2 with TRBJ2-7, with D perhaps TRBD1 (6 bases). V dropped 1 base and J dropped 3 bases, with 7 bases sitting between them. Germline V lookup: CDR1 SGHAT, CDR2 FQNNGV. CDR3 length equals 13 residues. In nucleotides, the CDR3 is TGTGCCAGCAGCTTAGGACAGGTCTACGAGCAGTACTTC. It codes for CASSLGQVYEQYF. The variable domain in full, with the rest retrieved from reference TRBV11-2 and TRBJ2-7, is EAGVAQSPRYKIIEKRQSVAFWCNPISGHATLYWYQQILGQGPKLLIQFQNNGVVDDSQLPKDRFSAERLKGVDSTLKIQPAKLEDSAVYLCASSLGQVYEQYFGPGTRLTVT.

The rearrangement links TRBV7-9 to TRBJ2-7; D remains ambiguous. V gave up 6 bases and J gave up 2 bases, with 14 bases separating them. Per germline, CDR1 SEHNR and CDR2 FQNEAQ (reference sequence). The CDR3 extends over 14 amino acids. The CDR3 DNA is TGTGCCAGCAGTCATGAATGGGGTCCCTACGAGCAGTACTTC. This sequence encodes CASSHEWGPYEQYF.

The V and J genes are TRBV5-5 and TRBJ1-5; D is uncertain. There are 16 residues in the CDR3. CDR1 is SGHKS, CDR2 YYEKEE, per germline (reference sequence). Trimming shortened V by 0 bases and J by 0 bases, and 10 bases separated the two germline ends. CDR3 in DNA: TGTGCCAGCAGCTTGGAAGTACAGCTTAGCAATCAGCCCCAGCATTTT. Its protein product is CASSLEVQLSNQPQHF.

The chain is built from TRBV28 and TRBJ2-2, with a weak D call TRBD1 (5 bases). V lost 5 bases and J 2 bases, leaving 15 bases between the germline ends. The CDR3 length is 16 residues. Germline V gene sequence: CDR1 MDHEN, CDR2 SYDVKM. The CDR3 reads CASSQTLTENTGELFF. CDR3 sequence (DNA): TGTGCCAGCAGTCAAACGTTGACAGAAAACACCGGGGAGCTGTTTTTT.

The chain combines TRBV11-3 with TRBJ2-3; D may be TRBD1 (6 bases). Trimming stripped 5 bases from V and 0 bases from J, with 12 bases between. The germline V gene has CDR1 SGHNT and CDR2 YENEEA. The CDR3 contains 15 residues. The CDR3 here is CASSPGDTSTDTQYF. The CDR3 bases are TGTGCCAGCAGCCCCGGGGACACGAGCACAGATACGCAGTATTTT.

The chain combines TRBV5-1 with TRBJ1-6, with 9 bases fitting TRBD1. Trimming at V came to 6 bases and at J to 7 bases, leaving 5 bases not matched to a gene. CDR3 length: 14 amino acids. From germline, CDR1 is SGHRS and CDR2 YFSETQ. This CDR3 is CASTPGQGNSPLHF. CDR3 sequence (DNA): TGCGCCAGCACCCCGGGACAGGGAAATTCACCCCTCCACTTT.

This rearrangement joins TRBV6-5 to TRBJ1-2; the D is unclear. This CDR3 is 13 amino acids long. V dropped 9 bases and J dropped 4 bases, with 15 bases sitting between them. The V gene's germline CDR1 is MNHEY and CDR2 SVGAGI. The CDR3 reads CASSRVGGYGYTF. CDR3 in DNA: TGTGCCAGTAGTCGGGTCGGAGGCTATGGCTACACCTTC.

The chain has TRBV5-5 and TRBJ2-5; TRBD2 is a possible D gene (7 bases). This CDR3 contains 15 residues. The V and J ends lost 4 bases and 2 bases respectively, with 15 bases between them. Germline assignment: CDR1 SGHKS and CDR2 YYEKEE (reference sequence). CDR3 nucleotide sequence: TGTGCCAGCAGCCTCTTGGGGGGGCTACAAGAGACCCAGTACTTC. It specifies CASSLLGGLQETQYF.

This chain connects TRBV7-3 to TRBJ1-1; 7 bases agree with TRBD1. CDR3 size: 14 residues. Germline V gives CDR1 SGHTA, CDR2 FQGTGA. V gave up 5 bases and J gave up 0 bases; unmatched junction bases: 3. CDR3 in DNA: TGTGCCAGCAGCGAGGGGGCGGTGAACACTGAAGCTTTCTTT. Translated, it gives CASSEGAVNTEAFF.

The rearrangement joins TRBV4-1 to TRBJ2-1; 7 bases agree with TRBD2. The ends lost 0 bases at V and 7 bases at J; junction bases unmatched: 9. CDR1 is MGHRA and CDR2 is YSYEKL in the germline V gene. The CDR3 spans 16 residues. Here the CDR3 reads CASSQEKLALRNEQFF. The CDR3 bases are TGCGCCAGCAGCCAAGAGAAACTAGCGTTAAGGAATGAGCAGTTCTTC.

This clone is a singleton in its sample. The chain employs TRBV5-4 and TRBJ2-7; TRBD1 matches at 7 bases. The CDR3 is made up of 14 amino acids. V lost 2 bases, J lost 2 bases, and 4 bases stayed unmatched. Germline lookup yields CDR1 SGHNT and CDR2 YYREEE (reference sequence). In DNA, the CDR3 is TGTGCCAGCAGCTTAGGAGGACAGGCCTACGAGCAGTACTTC. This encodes CASSLGGQAYEQYF.

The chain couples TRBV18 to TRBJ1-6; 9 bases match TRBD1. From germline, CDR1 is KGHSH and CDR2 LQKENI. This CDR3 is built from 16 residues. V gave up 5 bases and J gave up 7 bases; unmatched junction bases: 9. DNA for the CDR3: TGTGCCAGCTCAAGAGCTTCGGGACAGGGAAATTCACCCCTCCACTTT. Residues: CASSRASGQGNSPLHF.